The rows below give T cell receptor beta chains drawn from one sample of a study of chemoradiotherapy in HPV16-positive cancers. TCRdb's copy holds only in-frame clones and misses some; the assay was immunoSEQ multiplex PCR. The sample shows several thousand clones, approximately 80% of them seen only once. This specimen was taken from a patient who underwent chemoradiotherapy. The receptors come from a human donor with HPV-associated anogenital cancer. Each CDR3 is given with its conserved first and last residue. The D gene is left open where the match is weak. Rows give clone size only sometimes, using once, few, many, or a class for an expanded clone.

V gene	clone size	J gene	D gene	CDR3 protein	CDR3 DNA
TRBV2	once	TRBJ1-1	NA	CASTYSTATFF	TGTGCCAGTACCTACTCCACCGCAACTTTCTTT
TRBV7-5	once	TRBJ2-1	NA	CARSSRDRDRVF	TGTGCCAGAAGCTCCCGGGACAGGGATCGGGTCTTC
TRBV7-9	NA	TRBJ2-3	NA	CASEAGTSTDTQYF	TGTGCCAGCGAAGCCGGGACTAGCACAGATACGCAGTATTTT
TRBV9	few	TRBJ1-6	NA	CASSDRAAFNSPLHF	TGTGCCAGCAGCGACCGTGCGGCTTTTAATTCACCCCTCCACTTT
TRBV10-3	NA	TRBJ2-7	TRBD1	CAISDRGIGPYEQYF	TGTGCCATCAGTGACAGGGGGATTGGGCCCTACGAGCAGTACTTC
TRBV28	NA	TRBJ2-1	NA	CASSLQGFNEQFF	TGTGCCAGCAGTCTACAGGGATTCAATGAGCAGTTCTTC
TRBV7-3	NA	TRBJ2-1	TRBD2	CASSLIPTSGLYNEQFF	TGTGCCAGCAGCTTAATTCCTACTAGCGGCCTTTACAATGAGCAGTTCTTC
TRBV4-3	NA	TRBJ2-7	NA	CASSQGLGEQYF	TGCGCCAGCAGCCAGGGTCTGGGCGAGCAGTACTTC
TRBV5-5	NA	TRBJ2-5	TRBD1	CASSYKATGTGGQETQYF	TGTGCCAGCAGCTACAAAGCCACCGGGACAGGGGGCCAGGAGACCCAGTACTTC
TRBV6-1	few	TRBJ1-5	TRBD1	CASRQGAGGNQPQHF	TGTGCCAGCAGACAGGGGGCTGGAGGCAATCAGCCCCAGCATTTT
TRBV28	NA	TRBJ2-7	NA	CASSLGGFSYEQYF	TGTGCCAGCAGTTTGGGGGGATTCTCCTACGAGCAGTACTTC
TRBV25-1	NA	TRBJ1-3	NA	CASSSGDFSGNTIYF	TGTGCCAGCAGTTCAGGGGACTTCTCTGGAAACACCATATATTTT